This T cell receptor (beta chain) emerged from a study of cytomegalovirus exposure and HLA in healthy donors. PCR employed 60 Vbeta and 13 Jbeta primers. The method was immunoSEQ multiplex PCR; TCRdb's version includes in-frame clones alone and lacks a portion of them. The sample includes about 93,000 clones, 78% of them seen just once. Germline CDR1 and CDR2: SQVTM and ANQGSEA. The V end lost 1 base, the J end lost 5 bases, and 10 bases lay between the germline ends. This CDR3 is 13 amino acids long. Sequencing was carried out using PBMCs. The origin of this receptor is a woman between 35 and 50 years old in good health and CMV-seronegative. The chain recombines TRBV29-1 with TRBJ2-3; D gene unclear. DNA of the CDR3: TGCAGCGTTGAAGGGCCGGGTGGAGATACGCAGTATTTT. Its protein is CSVEGPGGDTQYF.